The 30 T cell receptor beta chains listed next were all sequenced from one sample in a study of blood T cell repertoires in COVID-19 (TCRdb year 2020). Receptor libraries were prepared by the immunoSEQ multiplex PCR assay. The immuneACCESS repertoire file appears here via TCRdb, limited to in-frame rearrangements. These files lack a portion of the clones; in checked studies, under half of the deficit traces to unresolved V genes, and the cause of the others is not known. The sample table contains roughly 120,000 clones; only one count was recorded for 88% of them. Roughly 1% of the sample belongs to the ten largest clones. The specimen was peripheral blood. The receptors stem from a woman in her 50s with active or convalescent COVID-19.

The genes are TRBV7-8 and TRBJ2-5, with D maybe TRBD1 (5 bases). The CDR3 length is 14 residues. V was shortened by 1 base and J by 5 bases, with 11 bases between the two germline ends. Germline V gene lookup returns CDR1 SGHVS and CDR2 FQNEAQ. CDR3 in DNA: TGTGCCAGCAGCTTAGAGGGGCATTTGGAGACCCAGTACTTC. This codes for CASSLEGHLETQYF.

The chain uses TRBV6-4 and TRBJ2-2, with D possibly being TRBD2 (6 bases). The V and J ends lost 5 bases and 4 bases respectively, with 23 bases between them. The CDR3 has 18 residues. Germline V gives CDR1 MRHNA, CDR2 SNTAGT. In DNA, the CDR3 is TGTGCCAGCAGTAAAATCCCGGGTGCGGCGGGAAGCACCGGGGAGCTGTTTTTT. Protein: CASSKIPGAAGSTGELFF.

The V call is TRBV7-2, the J call TRBJ2-7; 9 nucleotides agree with TRBD1. Losses at the gene ends were 5 bases for V and 6 bases for J; bases not matched to a gene: 11. The CDR3 consists of 15 residues. Per the germline V gene, CDR1 is SGHTA and CDR2 is FQGNSA. CDR3 sequence (DNA): TGTGCCAGCAGCCGGGGGAGGGACAGGGCTGGCGAGCAGTACTTC. Translating gives CASSRGRDRAGEQYF.

With regard to this clone: One end of the junction does not line up with germline, which may come from a read error. The V gene is TRBV6-4, the J gene TRBJ2-1; TRBD2 matches 12 bases. Germline lookup yields CDR1 MRHNA and CDR2 SNTAGT. The CDR3 is 15 residues long. This chain's CDR3 is CASSPTSGSYDEQFF. The CDR3 coding sequence is TGTGCCAGCAGCCCGACTAGCGGGAGCTACGATGAGCAGTTCTTC.

The chain has TRBV28 and TRBJ1-1; D may be TRBD1 (5 bases). The CDR3 is 14 amino acids. CDR1 is MDHEN and CDR2 is SYDVKM in the germline V gene. V lost 5 bases and J 1 base, leaving 11 bases between the germline ends. The CDR3 protein is CASSPGTPNTEAFF. For the CDR3, the DNA is TGTGCCAGCAGTCCCGGGACTCCGAACACTGAAGCTTTCTTT. The full variable domain, with the rest looked up from reference TRBV28 and TRBJ1-1, is DVKVTQSSRYLVKRTGEKVFLECVQDMDHENMFWYRQDPGLGLRLIYFSYDVKMKEKGDIPEGYSVSREKKERFSLILESASTNQTSMYLCASSPGTPNTEAFFGQGTRLTVV.

To note about this clone: The sample carries other DNA sequences with the same CDR3. The V call is TRBV9, the J call TRBJ2-5, with 11 bases that match TRBD1. Germline assignment: CDR1 SGDLS and CDR2 YYNGEE. After removal of 3 bases from V and 5 bases from J, the junction contained 3 bases not matched to a gene. CDR3 length: 14 residues. The CDR3 loop is CASSADRGQETQYF. CDR3 DNA: TGTGCCAGCAGCGCGGACAGGGGGCAGGAGACCCAGTACTTC.

The chain carries TRBV7-8 and TRBJ2-7; 8 nucleotides align to TRBD1. Per the germline V gene, CDR1 is SGHVS and CDR2 is FQNEAQ. This CDR3 spans 15 amino acids. The junction had 10 bases not matched to a gene; V was cut back by 5 bases and J by 4 bases. The chain's CDR3 is CASSPGQGALYEQYF. For the CDR3, the DNA is TGTGCCAGCAGCCCTGGTCAGGGGGCACTATACGAGCAGTACTTC.

The genes are TRBV28 and TRBJ1-4; 9 bases match TRBD1. This CDR3 is 14 amino acids long. Germline V gives CDR1 MDHEN, CDR2 SYDVKM. The J segment lost 7 bases and the V segment lost 5 bases, leaving 5 bases of the junction unmatched. CDR3 in amino acids: CASSPGQGVEKLFF. The DNA of the CDR3 is TGTGCCAGCAGTCCGGGACAGGGTGTTGAAAAACTGTTTTTT.

The CDR3 protein is CASSQLAGGLSYNEQFF. The CDR3 nucleotides read TGTGCCAGCAGCCAATTAGCGGGAGGTCTCTCCTACAATGAGCAGTTCTTC. The chain combines TRBV7-8 with TRBJ2-1; 10 bases are a match to TRBD2. The CDR3 spans 17 residues. Germline lookup yields CDR1 SGHVS and CDR2 FQNEAQ. J was trimmed by 0 bases and V by 5 bases; bases with no gene match: 7.

J is TRBJ2-7 and V is TRBV7-9; 9 nucleotides align to TRBD1. Per the germline V gene, CDR1 is SEHNR and CDR2 is FQNEAQ (reference sequence). The CDR3 consists of 15 residues. Germline trimming cut 4 bases from V and 4 bases from J; bases unmatched to any gene: 8. Here the CDR3 reads CASSWRQGGQYEQYF. Here the CDR3 DNA reads TGTGCCAGCAGCTGGCGACAGGGGGGGCAATACGAGCAGTACTTC.

The rearrangement joins TRBV2 to TRBJ1-4; 9 positions agree with TRBD1. CDR3 length: 18 residues. Per the germline V gene, CDR1 is SNHLY and CDR2 is FYNNEI. V lost 6 bases, J lost 0 bases, and 11 bases stayed unmatched. CDR3 sequence (DNA): TGTGCCAGCAGGCAACACAGGGGGCGCGGGGCAACTAATGAAAAACTGTTTTTT. Encoded protein: CASRQHRGRGATNEKLFF. Combining the CDR3 with reference TRBV2 and TRBJ1-4 gives the whole variable domain EPEVTQTPSHQVTQMGQEVILRCVPISNHLYFYWYRQILGQKVEFLVSFYNNEISEKSEIFDDQFSVERPDGSNFTLKIRSTKLEDSAMYFCASRQHRGRGATNEKLFFGSGTQLSVL.

The chain carries TRBV19 and TRBJ2-2; 8 positions match TRBD2. This CDR3 spans 16 amino acids. Germline V gives CDR1 LNHDA, CDR2 SQIVND (reference sequence). V lost 2 bases and J lost 4; bases outside the gene matches: 6. This CDR3 is CASSIPSGRSTGELFF. CDR3 bases: TGTGCCAGTAGTATACCCAGCGGGAGATCCACCGGGGAGCTGTTTTTT.

CDR3: CASSLLDRNTEAFF. The CDR3 coding sequence is TGTGCCAGCAGCTTGCTGGACAGGAACACTGAAGCTTTCTTT. The chain links TRBV5-4 to TRBJ1-1; D is perhaps TRBD1 (6 bases). The CDR3 spans 14 residues. V was shortened by 1 base and J by 1 base, with 8 bases between the two germline ends. CDR1 SGHNT and CDR2 YYREEE come from the germline V gene (reference sequence).

This chain links TRBV28 with TRBJ1-5, with 11 bases matching TRBD1. With V trimmed by 3 bases and J by 4 bases, 2 bases remained unmatched. The CDR3 runs 15 residues. Germline lookup yields CDR1 MDHEN and CDR2 SYDVKM. The chain's CDR3 is CASSLGQGGNQPQHF. The CDR3 DNA reads as TGTGCCAGCAGTTTGGGACAGGGGGGGAATCAGCCCCAGCATTTT.

CDR3 bases: TGTGCCAGCAGTCCACTAGCTGGAGAGACCCAGTACTTC. Its protein product is CASSPLAGETQYF. The rearrangement joins TRBV6-2 or TRBV6-3 to TRBJ2-5, with a tentative D call TRBD2 (6 bases). V shed 5 bases and J shed 4 bases, with 11 bases lying between them. Germline V gene data show CDR1 as MNHEY and CDR2 as SVGEGT. CDR3 length equals 13 residues.

The chain is built from TRBV24-1 and TRBJ2-3, with TRBD2 matching 8 bases. Germline CDR1 and CDR2: KGHDR and SFDVKD. This CDR3 contains 16 residues. V was clipped by 5 bases and J by 3 bases; unmatched bases: 9. Here the CDR3 reads CATSGAGGIGTDTQYF. Written as DNA, the CDR3 is TGTGCCACCAGTGGGGCGGGGGGCATTGGGACAGATACGCAGTATTTT.

The V and J genes are TRBV12-3 or TRBV12-4 and TRBJ1-5; D gene ambiguous. This CDR3 comprises 12 residues. The V gene lost 0 bases and the J gene lost 6 bases, with 3 bases spanning the gap. The CDR3 nucleotides read TGTGCCAGCAGTTTAGCGAGTCAGCCCCAGCATTTT. Translated, it gives CASSLASQPQHF.

The chain joins TRBV19 to TRBJ1-6; a possible D gene is TRBD1 (5 bases). The ends were cut back, 1 base at V and 9 bases at J, with 7 bases in the middle. This CDR3 is 13 amino acids long. Germline CDR1 LNHDA, CDR2 SQIVND (reference sequence). This CDR3 is CASSIARGSPLHF. In DNA, the CDR3 is TGTGCCAGTAGTATAGCAAGGGGTTCACCCCTCCACTTT.

The chain recombines TRBV7-2 with TRBJ2-5; TRBD2 matches 9 bases. Germline V gene lookup returns CDR1 SGHTA and CDR2 FQGNSA. This CDR3 has 16 amino acids. V lost 1 base to trimming and J lost 5 bases; unmatched junction nucleotides: 8. CDR3 sequence reads: CASSLESSGRGETQYF. The CDR3 DNA sequence: TGTGCCAGCAGCTTAGAGAGTAGCGGGAGAGGGGAGACCCAGTACTTC.

This clone was recorded only once. The chain carries TRBV4-1 and TRBJ1-2, with D unclear. Trimming shortened V by 0 bases and J by 13 bases, and 21 bases separated the two germline ends. Germline CDR1 MGHRA, CDR2 YSYEKL. CDR3 size: 15 residues. The CDR3, as DNA: TGCGCCAGCAGCCAAGAACCCCTACTCGCGAGGCCTGGCACCTTC. This sequence encodes CASSQEPLLARPGTF.

The chain couples TRBV5-6 to TRBJ2-5; D is perhaps TRBD2 (6 bases). This CDR3 region has 14 residues. The V end lost 0 bases, the J end lost 4 bases, and 10 bases lay between the germline ends. Germline V gene data show CDR1 as SGHDT and CDR2 as YYEEEE. The CDR3 DNA sequence: TGTGCCAGCAGCTTGGAGGGGACTGGAGAGACCCAGTACTTC. It yields the protein CASSLEGTGETQYF.

The chain has TRBV18 and TRBJ1-5, with D possibly being TRBD1 (5 bases). V lost 5 bases, J lost 4 bases, and 15 bases lay in between. CDR3 length: 15 residues. Per the germline V gene, CDR1 is KGHSH and CDR2 is LQKENI. The CDR3, as DNA: TGTGCCAGCTCAATTGGAGCAGGGCTTAATCAGCCCCAGCATTTT. This sequence encodes CASSIGAGLNQPQHF.

The chain carries TRBV28 and TRBJ2-2; 9 positions match TRBD1. Germline CDR1 MDHEN, CDR2 SYDVKM. This CDR3 has 15 amino acids. Losses at the gene ends were 6 bases for V and 1 base for J; bases not matched to a gene: 3. The CDR3 nucleotides read TGTGCCAGCAGGCGGACAGGGGTGAACACCGGGGAGCTGTTTTTT. This translates into CASRRTGVNTGELFF.

The V and J genes are TRBV9 and TRBJ2-7, with a tentative D call TRBD1 (5 bases). The germline CDR1 and CDR2 sequences are SGDLS and YYNGEE. Trimming left V 0 bases short and J 3 bases short, with 10 bases between. The CDR3 extends over 14 amino acids. Written as DNA, the CDR3 is TGTGCCAGCAGCGTAGGGCAGGGCGGCTACGAGCAGTACTTC. Its protein is CASSVGQGGYEQYF. The variable domain in full, with the rest retrieved from reference TRBV9 and TRBJ2-7, is DSGVTQTPKHLITATGQRVTLRCSPRSGDLSVYWYQQSLDQGLQFLIQYYNGEERAKGNILERFSAQQFPDLHSELNLSSLELGDSALYFCASSVGQGGYEQYFGPGTRLTVT.

This chain uses TRBV28 with TRBJ1-2; D possibly corresponds to TRBD1 (6 bases). V lost 6 bases to trimming and J lost 4 bases, with 12 bases between them. The germline V gene has CDR1 MDHEN and CDR2 SYDVKM. The CDR3 covers 13 residues. The CDR3 DNA sequence: TGTGCCAGCAGGAGGGACATACCCTATGGCTACACCTTC. Its translation: CASRRDIPYGYTF.

The chain employs TRBV28 and TRBJ2-7, with 12 bases aligning to TRBD1. Germline CDR1 MDHEN, CDR2 SYDVKM. The V and J ends lost 6 bases and 9 bases, in that order; junction bases with no gene match: 18. The CDR3 covers 17 residues. The CDR3 region is CASSDGTGGAAPGRQYF. The DNA of the CDR3 is TGTGCCAGCAGCGACGGGACAGGGGGCGCCGCTCCAGGGAGGCAGTACTTC.

The V call is TRBV18, the J call TRBJ2-1, with 8 positions matching TRBD2. The CDR3 runs to 17 residues. The V and J ends lost 3 bases and 8 bases, in that order; junction bases with no gene match: 15. Germline assignment: CDR1 KGHSH and CDR2 LQKENI. The DNA of the CDR3 is TGTGCCAGCTCACCCTTCGCCGGGACTAGTTCTTCCCATGAGCAGTTCTTC. This translates into CASSPFAGTSSSHEQFF.

V gene TRBV19 combines with J gene TRBJ1-1; D may be TRBD1 (5 bases). Germline values: CDR1 LNHDA, CDR2 SQIVND (reference sequence). Trimming cost V 8 bases and J 1 base, with 11 bases left between them. The CDR3 sequence is 13 residues long. The CDR3 loop reads CASQGTANTEAFF. The CDR3 nucleotides read TGTGCCAGTCAGGGTACGGCGAACACTGAAGCTTTCTTT.

The V and J genes are TRBV7-9 and TRBJ1-2; the match to TRBD1 covers 9 bases. CDR3 size: 14 residues. CDR1 is SEHNR, CDR2 FQNEAQ, per germline (reference sequence). The ends lost 6 bases at V and 2 bases at J; junction bases unmatched: 4. The CDR3 coding sequence is TGTGCCAGCAGGTCCGGGACAGGGAACTATGGCTACACCTTC. Its protein product is CASRSGTGNYGYTF.

This clone was seen a single time. The genes are TRBV19 and TRBJ2-3, with 8 bases matching TRBD1. Trimming cost V 8 bases and J 3 bases; bases outside gene matches: 10. Per the germline V gene, CDR1 is LNHDA and CDR2 is SQIVND (reference sequence). The CDR3 loop spans 15 amino acids. In DNA, the CDR3 is TGTGCCAGTCGCAGACGGACAGGGCTTACAGATACGCAGTATTTT. The encoded protein is CASRRRTGLTDTQYF.